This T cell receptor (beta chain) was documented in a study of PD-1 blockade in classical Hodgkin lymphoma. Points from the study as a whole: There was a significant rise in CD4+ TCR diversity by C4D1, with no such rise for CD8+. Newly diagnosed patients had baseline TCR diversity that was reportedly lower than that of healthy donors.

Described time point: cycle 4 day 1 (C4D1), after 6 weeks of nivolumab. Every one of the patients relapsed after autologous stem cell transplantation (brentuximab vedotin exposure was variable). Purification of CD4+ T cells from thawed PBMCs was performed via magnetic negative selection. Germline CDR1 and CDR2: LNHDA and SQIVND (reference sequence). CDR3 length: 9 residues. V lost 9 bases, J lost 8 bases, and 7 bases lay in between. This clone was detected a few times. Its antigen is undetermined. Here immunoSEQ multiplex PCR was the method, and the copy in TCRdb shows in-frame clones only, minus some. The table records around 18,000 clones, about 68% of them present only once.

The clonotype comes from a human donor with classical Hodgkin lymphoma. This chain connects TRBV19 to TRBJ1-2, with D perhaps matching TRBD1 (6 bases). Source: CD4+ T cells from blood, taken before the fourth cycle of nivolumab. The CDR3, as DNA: TGTGCCAGCGGGACAGGCTACACCTTC. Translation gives CASGTGYTF.